A selection of T cell receptor beta chains follows, all from one sample in a study of early T cells in non-severe SARS-CoV-2 infection. TCRdb reanalysed the 5' RACE reads using MiXCR and keeps one entry per CDR3 protein. The sample holds under 85,000 distinct CDR3 sequences, about 13% seen once. Input material: whole blood. Receptors were obtained from an adult who was a healthcare worker with PCR-confirmed SARS-CoV-2 infection or an uninfected control (not recorded which). Both conserved end residues are part of each CDR3.

v_gene: TRBV5-1; CDR3aa: CASSLGDWWDEQFF
v_gene: TRBV4-3; CDR3aa: CASSQDSAAEQYF
v_gene: TRBV12-3/TRBV12-4; CDR3aa: CASSLGSTNSGANVLTF
v_gene: TRBV29-1; CDR3aa: CSVVGLNTMNTEAFF
v_gene: TRBV7-2; CDR3aa: CASSFRLAGSTDTQYF
v_gene: TRBV6-2/TRBV6-3; CDR3aa: CASSSQGRGRDTGELFF
v_gene: TRBV28; CDR3aa: CASGPTTGELFF
v_gene: TRBV7-9; CDR3aa: CASSLTTEQFF
v_gene: TRBV10-3; CDR3aa: CAIRWGLAATDTQYF
v_gene: TRBV5-1; CDR3aa: CASSFDRQETQYF
v_gene: TRBV7-9; CDR3aa: CASSLSLEPYEQYF
v_gene: TRBV14; CDR3aa: CASSQDLRGRHEQYF
v_gene: TRBV20-1; CDR3aa: CSARDLVVGSYNEQFF
v_gene: TRBV11-2; CDR3aa: CASSPRGLAEYNEQFF
v_gene: TRBV28; CDR3aa: CASSSSPTGSGELFF
v_gene: TRBV28; CDR3aa: CASSYRSRDPWGAFF
v_gene: TRBV6-5; CDR3aa: CASSYSYFSVKVGFQYF
v_gene: TRBV29-1; CDR3aa: CSVRTGGGDTQYF
v_gene: TRBV4-1; CDR3aa: CASSQETGDRNEQFF
v_gene: TRBV29-1; CDR3aa: CSVDINYTEQFF
v_gene: TRBV7-2; CDR3aa: CASSLSSVPTGELFF
v_gene: TRBV6-5; CDR3aa: CASSYSGQVSYEQYF
v_gene: TRBV7-9; CDR3aa: CASSLGQITEAFF
v_gene: TRBV5-6; CDR3aa: CASSPSDSATYEQYF
v_gene: TRBV19; CDR3aa: CASSAAGQGRTNEKLFF
v_gene: TRBV27; CDR3aa: CASSPRDERYQETQYF
v_gene: TRBV12-3/TRBV12-4; CDR3aa: CASSLQETNTEAFF
v_gene: TRBV11-2; CDR3aa: CASSLYHSPLHF
v_gene: TRBV7-9; CDR3aa: CASSLGRTVGTDTQYF
v_gene: TRBV27; CDR3aa: CASSLSPGAGANVLTF
v_gene: TRBV7-9; CDR3aa: CASSLYQGEGGNQPQHF
v_gene: TRBV6-1; CDR3aa: CASPGATGPFYEQYF
v_gene: TRBV29-1; CDR3aa: CSVEEGADEKLFF
v_gene: TRBV29-1; CDR3aa: CSTLDKYGYTF
v_gene: TRBV20-1; CDR3aa: CSAPGLARDYNEQFF
v_gene: TRBV20-1; CDR3aa: CSASREETYEQYF
v_gene: TRBV7-2; CDR3aa: CASSLAQTLEQYF
v_gene: TRBV2; CDR3aa: CASSGDLAGRGGELFF
v_gene: TRBV20-1; CDR3aa: CSARIGQGFPNEQFF
v_gene: TRBV6-5; CDR3aa: CASSQGSSNTEAFF
v_gene: TRBV5-1; CDR3aa: CASSSDVSYNEQFF
v_gene: TRBV20-1; CDR3aa: CSTTRGGIGQYF
v_gene: TRBV11-2; CDR3aa: CASSPPPGNTDTQYF
v_gene: TRBV18; CDR3aa: CASSARTASYEQYF
v_gene: TRBV7-2; CDR3aa: CASSSRWAVLGAEAFF
v_gene: TRBV28; CDR3aa: CASRRQGASYEQYF
v_gene: TRBV7-9; CDR3aa: CASSPGQGKSSYNEQFF
v_gene: TRBV7-9; CDR3aa: CASRLWGTSKSYNEQFF